This entry lists 5 T cell receptor beta chains sequenced from one sample in a study of T-cell reconstitution after alpha-beta-depleted transplantation in children. A library of TCRbeta sequences, prepared with unique molecular identifiers, was generated. TCRdb redid the calling of the PCR reads with MiXCR, one entry per CDR3 protein. Among 250,000 to 400,000 distinct CDR3 sequences listed, approximately 23% were seen once. Sample: PBMCs, mostly from graft donor cells, taken 180 days after TCRalphabeta/CD19-depleted stem cell transplant. These receptors originate from a male patient between 5 and 17 years old who had a stem cell transplant for acute lymphoblastic leukemia, so the T cells may come from the graft donor.

This clonotype has just a few counts. The chain couples TRBV5-5 to TRBJ2-1; D is perhaps TRBD2 (6 bases). Germline V gene lookup returns CDR1 SGHKS and CDR2 YYEKEE (reference sequence). The V end was cut by 6 bases, the J end by 0 bases, with 16 bases between. The CDR3 loop spans 16 amino acids. CDR3 amino acids: CASIPGLASSYNEQFF. The DNA for the CDR3 is TGTGCCAGCATCCCGGGACTGGCTAGCTCCTACAATGAGCAGTTCTTC.

This clonotype has a handful of counts. The chain combines TRBV25-1 with TRBJ2-3; 10 bases are a match to TRBD2. With 6 bases clipped from V and 4 bases from J, the junction kept 13 bases outside the gene matches. Germline V gene lookup returns CDR1 MGHDK and CDR2 SYGVNS. The CDR3 contains 17 residues. The CDR3 here is CASSPGTSVLSPDTQYF. The CDR3 nucleotides are TGTGCCAGCAGCCCCGGGACTAGCGTTCTCTCACCAGATACGCAGTATTTT.

This clonotype has just one count. The V call is TRBV20-1, the J call TRBJ2-1; 9 bases are a match to TRBD1. After removal of 3 bases from V and 8 bases from J, the junction contained 11 bases not matched to a gene. Per germline, CDR1 DFQATT and CDR2 SNEGSKA (reference sequence). The CDR3 spans 15 residues. CDR3 sequence (DNA): TGCAGTGCTAGGGTTCCGGGACAGGGTTTTTATGAGCAGTTCTTC. This codes for CSARVPGQGFYEQFF.

The sample holds a few counts of this clonotype. The genes are TRBV9 and TRBJ2-7; 7 bases agree with TRBD1. The germline CDR1 and CDR2 sequences are SGDLS and YYNGEE. Trimming cost V 2 bases and J 5 bases; bases outside gene matches: 10. The CDR3 extends over 15 amino acids. CDR3 nucleotide sequence: TGTGCCAGCAGCGTCGCTCCGGGACAGCTCAACGAGCAGTACTTC. Its translation is CASSVAPGQLNEQYF.

The V call is TRBV5-4, the J call TRBJ2-1; 8 bases agree with TRBD2. CDR1 and CDR2 from the germline V gene are SGHNT and YYREEE (reference sequence). The junction had 6 bases not matched to a gene; V was cut back by 3 bases and J by 4 bases. This CDR3 spans 15 amino acids. The CDR3 sequence is CASSYAGGHYNEQFF. The CDR3 DNA reads as TGTGCCAGCAGCTATGCGGGAGGACATTACAATGAGCAGTTCTTC.